The 19 T cell receptor beta chains reported below all come from one sample, sequenced in a study of blood T cell repertoires in COVID-19. TCRdb's copy holds only in-frame clones and misses some; the assay was immunoSEQ multiplex PCR. This sample yields some 260,000 clones, of which 85% to 90% are seen a single time; about 1.7% belongs to the top ten. The specimen was PBMCs or T cells enriched from blood (not recorded which). These receptors were collected from a man aged 40-49 years who had recovered from COVID-19.

The chain links TRBV10-3 to TRBJ2-7; tentative D call: TRBD2 (5 bases). Trimming took 6 bases from V and 5 from J, leaving 14 bases between them. The length of the CDR3 is 13 residues. Germline V gene lookup returns CDR1 ENHRY and CDR2 SYGVKD. The CDR3 reads CAIRERLEDEQYF. The CDR3 nucleotides read TGTGCCATCAGGGAGAGACTGGAGGACGAGCAGTACTTC.

This sequence joins TRBV30 and TRBJ1-2, with TRBD1 matching over 8 bases. In germline, CDR1 is GTSNPN, CDR2 SVGIG (reference sequence). The CDR3 runs 14 residues. Germline trimming cut 2 bases from V and 1 base from J; bases unmatched to any gene: 3. CDR3 in DNA: TGTGCCTGGAGTAGGGACAGGATTAACTATGGCTACACCTTC. Translated: CAWSRDRINYGYTF.

This clone was seen a few times. This chain links TRBV28 with TRBJ2-7; 12 bases align to TRBD2. Germline V lookup: CDR1 MDHEN, CDR2 SYDVKM. Trimming at V came to 10 bases and at J to 3 bases, leaving 10 bases not matched to a gene. The length of the CDR3 is 15 residues. DNA of the CDR3: TGTGCCACCGTGCCGGGACTAGCGGGTAACTACGAGCAGTACTTC. Translated, it gives CATVPGLAGNYEQYF.

The rearrangement joins TRBV5-1 to TRBJ2-7; TRBD1 matches at 7 bases. CDR1 is SGHRS and CDR2 is YFSETQ in the germline V gene. The CDR3 length is 14 residues. After removal of 4 bases from V and 0 bases from J, the junction contained 4 bases not matched to a gene. CDR3 region: CASSRTGLSYEQYF. The CDR3 DNA sequence: TGCGCCAGCAGCCGGACAGGTCTCTCCTACGAGCAGTACTTC.

Concerning this clone: Other nucleotide sequences in the sample specify the same CDR3. The CDR3 region has the DNA TGTGCCAGTAGTGGGACAGGGAATCAGCCCCAGCATTTT. Its translation: CASSGTGNQPQHF. This chain connects TRBV19 to TRBJ1-5; 9 bases are a match to TRBD1. The CDR3 extends over 13 amino acids. Germline V lookup: CDR1 LNHDA, CDR2 SQIVND (reference sequence). Trimming at V came to 5 bases and at J to 4 bases, leaving 0 bases not matched to a gene.

The rearrangement links TRBV12-5 to TRBJ2-2; D unresolved. CDR1 is LGHNT and CDR2 is FRNRAP in the germline V gene. This CDR3 is 13 amino acids long. V was shortened by 1 base and J by 5 bases, with 5 bases between the two germline ends. The CDR3 region is CASGLDQTGELFF. CDR3 DNA: TGTGCTAGTGGTTTGGACCAGACCGGGGAGCTGTTTTTT.

The table lists this clone with a few counts. CDR3 sequence: CAIEGRGHTEAFF. The CDR3 coding sequence is TGTGCCATCGAGGGCAGGGGACACACTGAAGCTTTCTTT. The chain is built from TRBV28 and TRBJ1-1, with a weak D call TRBD1 (6 bases). Per germline, CDR1 MDHEN and CDR2 SYDVKM. V lost 10 bases and J 3 bases, leaving 15 bases between the germline ends. There are 13 residues in the CDR3.

The gene calls are TRBV7-3 and TRBJ2-5; 8 nucleotides match TRBD1. V shed 2 bases and J 5 bases; nucleotides not matched to a gene: 10. Germline-derived CDR1 and CDR2 are SGHTA and FQGTGA. The CDR3 runs to 16 residues. The CDR3 nucleotides are TGTGCCAGCAGCTTAGGTCTGGACAGGGATTGGGAGACCCAGTACTTC. This encodes CASSLGLDRDWETQYF.

Written as DNA, the CDR3 is TGCAGCGTTGAGGCGGACAGGGGGCTGGAGGCGCAGTACTTC. Its protein product is CSVEADRGLEAQYF. The chain employs TRBV29-1 and TRBJ2-7; 11 bases agree with TRBD1. This CDR3 region has 14 residues. The V and J ends lost 3 bases and 9 bases, in that order; junction bases with no gene match: 10. The germline V gene encodes CDR1 SQVTM and CDR2 ANQGSEA.

V is TRBV2 and J is TRBJ1-4; D call uncertain. The CDR3 extends over 13 amino acids. V shed 4 bases and J shed 6 bases, with 9 bases lying between them. The germline CDR1 and CDR2 sequences are SNHLY and FYNNEI. In nucleotides, the CDR3 is TGTGCCAGCAGTGCGGGTGTGTATGAAAAACTGTTTTTT. As protein: CASSAGVYEKLFF.

The chain recombines TRBV18 with TRBJ1-4; D is perhaps TRBD1 (5 bases). The CDR3 runs 15 residues. Between the trimmed V and J ends, which lost 3 bases and 2 bases, there was a span of 10 bases. CDR1 is KGHSH, CDR2 LQKENI, per germline. The CDR3 reads CASSPNGGTNEKLFF. In DNA, the CDR3 is TGTGCCAGCTCACCCAATGGGGGGACTAATGAAAAACTGTTTTTT.

The V gene is TRBV7-3, the J gene TRBJ2-1; tentative D call: TRBD1 (6 bases). The CDR3 extends over 13 amino acids. Germline assignment: CDR1 SGHTA and CDR2 FQGTGA. V dropped 1 base and J dropped 10 bases, with 11 bases sitting between them. The CDR3 protein is CASSLILGGEQFF. The CDR3 coding sequence is TGTGCCAGCAGCTTAATCCTTGGGGGCGAGCAGTTCTTC.

J is TRBJ2-7 and V is TRBV18; 9 bases are a match to TRBD1. The CDR3 consists of 14 residues. Germline values: CDR1 KGHSH, CDR2 LQKENI. V trimming: 5 bases; J trimming: 5 bases; junction bases outside the gene matches: 7. CDR3 residues: CASSRDRVRDEQYF. The CDR3 nucleotides read TGTGCCAGCTCAAGGGACAGGGTCCGGGACGAGCAGTACTTC.

This chain connects TRBV27 to TRBJ1-2; 7 bases align to TRBD1. This CDR3 contains 14 residues. Trimming took 6 bases from V and 10 from J; bases not matched to a gene: 14. Per the germline V gene, CDR1 is MNHEY and CDR2 is SMNVEV (reference sequence). This chain's CDR3 is CASSVGGTATDYTF. The CDR3 DNA sequence: TGTGCCAGCAGCGTTGGAGGGACAGCCACTGACTACACCTTC.

V usage is TRBV7-2 and J usage is TRBJ1-2, with 9 bases lining up with TRBD1. There are 15 residues in the CDR3. Germline assignment: CDR1 SGHTA and CDR2 FQGNSA. J was trimmed by 1 base and V by 5 bases; bases with no gene match: 5. CDR3 sequence: CASSPLGQGNYGYTF. In nucleotides, the CDR3 is TGTGCCAGCAGCCCGTTGGGACAGGGTAACTATGGCTACACCTTC.

This chain joins TRBV11-2 and TRBJ1-1; no clear D. CDR3 size: 13 residues. Germline CDR1 reads SGHAT; CDR2 reads FQNNGV. Trimming cost V 0 bases and J 4 bases, with 6 bases left between them. CDR3 region: CASSLEVSTEAFF. The CDR3 DNA sequence: TGTGCCAGCAGCTTAGAGGTGAGCACTGAAGCTTTCTTT. Combining the CDR3 with reference TRBV11-2 and TRBJ1-1 gives the whole variable domain EAGVAQSPRYKIIEKRQSVAFWCNPISGHATLYWYQQILGQGPKLLIQFQNNGVVDDSQLPKDRFSAERLKGVDSTLKIQPAKLEDSAVYLCASSLEVSTEAFFGQGTRLTVV.

Here the CDR3 DNA reads TGTGCCAGCAGTGGTGTCTTGGGGGGAGGCTACACCTTC. Protein sequence: CASSGVLGGGYTF. The chain joins TRBV6-4 to TRBJ1-2, with a tentative D call TRBD1 (5 bases). The CDR3 loop spans 13 amino acids. V shed 4 bases and J shed 8 bases, with 14 bases lying between them. Germline-derived CDR1 and CDR2 are MRHNA and SNTAGT.

The chain carries TRBV24-1 and TRBJ2-2; 7 bases fit TRBD2. V gave up 5 bases and J gave up 7 bases; unmatched junction bases: 6. CDR1 KGHDR and CDR2 SFDVKD come from the germline V gene. There are 14 residues in the CDR3. The CDR3 reads CATSASWGGGELFF. The CDR3 coding sequence is TGTGCCACCAGTGCCTCTTGGGGGGGCGGGGAGCTGTTTTTT.

The J gene is TRBJ2-3, the V gene TRBV5-4, with 9 bases that match TRBD1. CDR3 length: 17 residues. Germline CDR1 reads SGHNT; CDR2 reads YYREEE (reference sequence). V lost 0 bases and J lost 3; bases outside the gene matches: 8. The CDR3 coding sequence is TGTGCCAGCAGCTTGGGAACCGGGACAGGGTGGACAGATACGCAGTATTTT. Translating gives CASSLGTGTGWTDTQYF.